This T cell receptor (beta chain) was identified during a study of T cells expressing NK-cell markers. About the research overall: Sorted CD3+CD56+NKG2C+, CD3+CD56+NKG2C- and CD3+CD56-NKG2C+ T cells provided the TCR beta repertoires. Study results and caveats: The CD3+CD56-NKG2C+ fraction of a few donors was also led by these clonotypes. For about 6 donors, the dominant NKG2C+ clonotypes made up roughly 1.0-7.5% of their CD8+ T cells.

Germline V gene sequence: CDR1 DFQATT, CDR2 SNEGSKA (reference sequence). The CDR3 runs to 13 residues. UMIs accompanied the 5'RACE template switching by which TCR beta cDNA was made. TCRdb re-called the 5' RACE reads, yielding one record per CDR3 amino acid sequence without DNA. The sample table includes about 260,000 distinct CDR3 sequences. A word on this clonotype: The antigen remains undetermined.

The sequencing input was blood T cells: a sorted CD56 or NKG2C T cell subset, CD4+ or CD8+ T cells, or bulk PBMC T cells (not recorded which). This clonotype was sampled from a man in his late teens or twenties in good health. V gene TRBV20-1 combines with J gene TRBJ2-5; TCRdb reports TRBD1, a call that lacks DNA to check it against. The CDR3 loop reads CSAPDRGRETQYF.